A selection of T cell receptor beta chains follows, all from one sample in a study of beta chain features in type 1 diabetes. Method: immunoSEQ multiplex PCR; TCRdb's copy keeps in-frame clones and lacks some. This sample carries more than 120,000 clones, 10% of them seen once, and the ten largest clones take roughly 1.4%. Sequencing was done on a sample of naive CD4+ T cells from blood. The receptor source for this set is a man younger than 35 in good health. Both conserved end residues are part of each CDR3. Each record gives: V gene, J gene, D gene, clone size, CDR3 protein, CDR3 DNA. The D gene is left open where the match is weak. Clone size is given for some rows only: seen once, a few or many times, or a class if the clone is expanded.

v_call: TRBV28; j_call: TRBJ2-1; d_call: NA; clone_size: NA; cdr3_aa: CASSLPGQYNEQFF; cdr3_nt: TGTGCCAGCAGCCTACCTGGACAGTACAATGAGCAGTTCTTC
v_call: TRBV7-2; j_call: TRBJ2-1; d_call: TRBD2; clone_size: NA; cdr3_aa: CASSLVGGGFYEQFF; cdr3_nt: TGTGCCAGCAGCTTAGTTGGCGGGGGGTTTTATGAGCAGTTCTTC
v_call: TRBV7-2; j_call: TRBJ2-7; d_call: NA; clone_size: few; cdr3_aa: CASSLEPGPNYEQYF; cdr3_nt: TGTGCCAGCAGCTTAGAACCGGGTCCTAACTACGAGCAGTACTTC
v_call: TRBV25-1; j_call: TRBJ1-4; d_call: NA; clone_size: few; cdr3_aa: CASSDGGLWDEKLFF; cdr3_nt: TGTGCCAGCAGTGATGGCGGGCTGTGGGATGAAAAACTGTTTTTT
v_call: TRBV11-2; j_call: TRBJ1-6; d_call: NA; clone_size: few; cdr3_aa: CASSLRMRAYNSPLHF; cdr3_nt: TGTGCCAGCAGCTTACGTATGAGGGCCTATAATTCACCCCTCCACTTT
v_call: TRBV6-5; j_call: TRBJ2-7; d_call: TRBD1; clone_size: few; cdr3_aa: CASSYTADRGSYEQYF; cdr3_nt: TGTGCCAGCAGTTACACCGCGGACAGGGGATCCTACGAGCAGTACTTC
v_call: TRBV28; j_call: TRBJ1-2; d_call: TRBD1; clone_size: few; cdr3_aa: CASRRTGATQYGYTF; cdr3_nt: TGTGCCAGCAGACGGACAGGGGCGACCCAATATGGCTACACCTTC
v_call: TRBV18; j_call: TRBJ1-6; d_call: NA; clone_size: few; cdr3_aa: CASSRALQGMDSPLHF; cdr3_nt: TGTGCCAGCTCAAGAGCATTACAGGGTATGGATTCACCCCTCCACTTT
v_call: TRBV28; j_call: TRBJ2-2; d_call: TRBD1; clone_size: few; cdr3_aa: CASRRTGRTGELFF; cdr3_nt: TGTGCCAGCAGGAGGACAGGGAGGACCGGGGAGCTGTTTTTT
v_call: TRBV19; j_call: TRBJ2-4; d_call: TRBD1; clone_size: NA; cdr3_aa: CASSIGDSVAKNIQYF; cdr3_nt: TGTGCCAGTAGTATAGGGGACAGCGTAGCCAAAAACATTCAGTACTTC
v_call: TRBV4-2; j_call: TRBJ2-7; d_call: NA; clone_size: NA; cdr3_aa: CASSQDWPSYEQYF; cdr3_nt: TGTGCCAGCAGCCAAGATTGGCCCTCCTACGAGCAGTACTTC
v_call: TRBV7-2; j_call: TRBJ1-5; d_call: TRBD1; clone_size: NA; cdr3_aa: CASSSQGDQPQHF; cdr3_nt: TGTGCCAGCAGCTCACAGGGGGATCAGCCCCAGCATTTT
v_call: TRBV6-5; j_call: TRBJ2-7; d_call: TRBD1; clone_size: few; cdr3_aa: CASSTRDRGLYEQYF; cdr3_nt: TGTGCCAGCAGTACACGGGACAGGGGGCTCTACGAGCAGTACTTC
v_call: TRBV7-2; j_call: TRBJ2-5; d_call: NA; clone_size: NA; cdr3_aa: CASSLRLQETQYF; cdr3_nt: TGTGCCAGCAGCTTACGACTTCAAGAGACCCAGTACTTC
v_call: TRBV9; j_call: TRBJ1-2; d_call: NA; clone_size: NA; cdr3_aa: CASTTTLGGKDYGYTF; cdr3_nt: TGTGCCAGCACCACAACCTTAGGGGGTAAGGACTATGGCTACACCTTC
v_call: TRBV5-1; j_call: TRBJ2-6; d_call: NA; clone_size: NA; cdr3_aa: CASSFSGANVLTF; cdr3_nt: TGCGCCAGCAGCTTCAGTGGGGCCAACGTCCTGACTTTC
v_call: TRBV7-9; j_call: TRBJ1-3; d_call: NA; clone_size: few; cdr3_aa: CASRVVGDYSGNTIYF; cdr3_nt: TGTGCCAGCAGAGTAGTAGGGGACTACTCTGGAAACACCATATATTTT
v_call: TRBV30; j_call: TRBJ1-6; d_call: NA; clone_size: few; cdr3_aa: CAWSAVGSSYNSPLHF; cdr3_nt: TGTGCCTGGAGTGCAGTCGGGAGCTCCTATAATTCACCCCTCCACTTT